This TCR beta chain derives from a study of blood T cell repertoires in COVID-19. Study information: Samples of COVID-19 (acute and convalescent) were obtained from the United States, Italy and Spain.

In the original analysis: For nucleated cells, counts were estimated from reference gene primer amplification. Data came from immunoSEQ multiplex PCR; TCRdb stores just in-frame clones and leaves some out. That table is the source of V, J and clone size, and D and trimming were worked out from the DNA. The data hold approximately 210,000 clones, with 92% observed a single time. The V gene's germline CDR1 is MDHEN and CDR2 SYDVKM. J was trimmed by 5 bases and V by 8 bases; bases with no gene match: 11. The CDR3 spans 15 residues. The chain recombines TRBV28 with TRBJ2-1; 8 bases map to TRBD1. The TCR originated in a young man with acute or convalescent COVID-19. Sequencing was carried out using peripheral blood. The CDR3 coding sequence is TGTGCCAGCCATATCTCCGGGACAGGAAACAATGAGCAGTTCTTC. This codes for CASHISGTGNNEQFF.